Each of the 13 T cell receptor beta chains below was sequenced from the same sample in a study of blood T cell repertoires in COVID-19. The protocol was immunoSEQ multiplex PCR, while the TCRdb copy is restricted to in-frame clones and leaves out a portion. The sample includes approximately 670,000 clones, approximately 90% of them seen just once. The sample was peripheral blood. The receptors here all came from a young woman with acute or convalescent COVID-19.

This clone was detected only once. As DNA, the CDR3 is TGTGCCAGCAGCGCCGGAACAGGGGGCATCACTGAAGCTTTCTTT. Amino acid sequence: CASSAGTGGITEAFF. The V and J genes are TRBV9 and TRBJ1-1; 9 nucleotides match TRBD1. V was clipped by 3 bases and J by 4 bases; unmatched bases: 7. Per germline, CDR1 SGDLS and CDR2 YYNGEE. This CDR3 has 15 amino acids. The entire variable domain, with the rest obtained from reference TRBV9 and TRBJ1-1, is as follows: DSGVTQTPKHLITATGQRVTLRCSPRSGDLSVYWYQQSLDQGLQFLIQYYNGEERAKGNILERFSAQQFPDLHSELNLSSLELGDSALYFCASSAGTGGITEAFFGQGTRLTVV.

The rearrangement uses TRBV19 and TRBJ1-1, with D unclear. Germline V gene sequence: CDR1 LNHDA, CDR2 SQIVND (reference sequence). Trimming stripped 1 base from V and 6 bases from J, with 9 bases between. The CDR3 loop spans 13 amino acids. CDR3 in DNA: TGTGCCAGTAGTATAGGACAATGGGCTGAAGCTTTCTTT. This encodes CASSIGQWAEAFF.

A single count supports this clone. The chain employs TRBV11-2 and TRBJ2-2; possible D gene TRBD2, 7 bases. Germline loops: CDR1 SGHAT, CDR2 FQNNGV. The V gene lost 4 bases and the J gene lost 0 bases, with 15 bases spanning the gap. The length of the CDR3 is 17 residues. The CDR3 here is CASSYRGGGANTGELFF. CDR3 bases: TGTGCCAGCAGCTACCGGGGCGGGGGCGCGAACACCGGGGAGCTGTTTTTT.

The J gene is TRBJ2-1, the V gene TRBV14, with D maybe TRBD2 (6 bases). Trimming stripped 4 bases from V and 3 bases from J, with 16 bases between. From germline, CDR1 is SGHDN and CDR2 FVKESK. This CDR3 is 16 amino acids long. CDR3 DNA: TGTGCCAGCAGCCCCCCTCGCGGGACCCTCTACAATGAGCAGTTCTTC. Translated, it gives CASSPPRGTLYNEQFF.

The chain employs TRBV7-2 and TRBJ2-7, with TRBD2 identical over 13 bases. Per the germline V gene, CDR1 is SGHTA and CDR2 is FQGNSA. CDR3 length equals 14 residues. V gave up 3 bases and J gave up 6 bases; unmatched junction bases: 2. In nucleotides, the CDR3 is TGTGCCAGCAGCTTGGGACTAGCGGGGCTCGAGCAGTACTTC. As protein: CASSLGLAGLEQYF.

This chain connects TRBV9 to TRBJ1-2; 9 nucleotides align to TRBD1. There are 14 residues in the CDR3. Trimming took 2 bases from V and 9 from J; bases not matched to a gene: 8. Germline CDR1 SGDLS, CDR2 YYNGEE. CDR3 amino acids: CASSVPPDRGSYTF. Here the CDR3 DNA reads TGTGCCAGCAGCGTCCCGCCCGACAGGGGGAGCTACACCTTC.

The chain is built from TRBV6-6 and TRBJ2-7, with no clear D. The germline V and J ends were trimmed by 2 bases and 1 base, with 3 bases remaining between them. In germline, CDR1 is MNHNY, CDR2 SVGAGI (reference sequence). This CDR3 is built from 12 residues. Here the CDR3 reads CASSYESYEQYF. The DNA of the CDR3 is TGTGCCAGCAGTTACGAGTCCTACGAGCAGTACTTC.

The rearrangement links TRBV7-3 to TRBJ2-3, with TRBD2 identical over 8 bases. V dropped 6 bases and J dropped 2; count of bases not matched to a gene: 7. The CDR3 is 15 residues long. Germline values: CDR1 SGHTA, CDR2 FQGTGA. In DNA, the CDR3 is TGTGCCAGCAGTCTACGGGGGGGCTTCACAGATACGCAGTATTTT. Residues: CASSLRGGFTDTQYF.

This clone was found once. The chain joins TRBV5-8 to TRBJ2-7, with D perhaps matching TRBD1 (6 bases). The CDR3 spans 15 residues. Germline CDR1 and CDR2: SGHTS and YDEGEE. The germline V and J ends were trimmed by 0 bases and 2 bases, with 12 bases remaining between them. The CDR3 region is CASSLGQDPTYEQYF. As DNA, the CDR3 is TGTGCCAGCAGCTTGGGACAGGACCCGACCTACGAGCAGTACTTC.

In its sample, this clone was seen a few times. This chain joins TRBV24-1 and TRBJ2-7; the match to TRBD1 covers 7 bases. There are 14 residues in the CDR3. The germline gives CDR1 KGHDR, CDR2 SFDVKD. J was trimmed by 5 bases and V by 5 bases; bases with no gene match: 8. Here the CDR3 reads CATSVLDRANEQYF. The CDR3 DNA follows: TGTGCCACCAGTGTCTTAGACAGGGCAAACGAGCAGTACTTC.

V gene TRBV5-1 combines with J gene TRBJ1-1; the match to TRBD1 covers 10 bases. The junction had 10 bases not matched to a gene; V was cut back by 4 bases and J by 1 base. This CDR3 region has 17 residues. Germline V gene sequence: CDR1 SGHRS, CDR2 YFSETQ. The CDR3 protein is CASSNLRDRGGNTEAFF. Here the CDR3 DNA reads TGCGCCAGCAGCAACCTCCGGGACAGGGGAGGGAACACTGAAGCTTTCTTT.

The chain joins TRBV14 to TRBJ2-5; the match to TRBD2 covers 8 bases. Per the germline V gene, CDR1 is SGHDN and CDR2 is FVKESK. The CDR3 consists of 15 residues. Trimming cost V 4 bases and J 4 bases; bases outside gene matches: 8. The CDR3 DNA follows: TGTGCCAGCAGCCCTCCTTGGACTAGCCCAGAGACCCAGTACTTC. This sequence encodes CASSPPWTSPETQYF.

The rearrangement joins TRBV4-1 to TRBJ2-1; 8 positions match TRBD1. V lost 4 bases, J lost 4 bases, and 6 bases stayed unmatched. CDR3 length equals 15 residues. The germline gives CDR1 MGHRA, CDR2 YSYEKL. The CDR3 DNA is TGCGCCAGCAGCCCGGACAGGGAGAATTACAATGAGCAGTTCTTC. Translation gives CASSPDRENYNEQFF.